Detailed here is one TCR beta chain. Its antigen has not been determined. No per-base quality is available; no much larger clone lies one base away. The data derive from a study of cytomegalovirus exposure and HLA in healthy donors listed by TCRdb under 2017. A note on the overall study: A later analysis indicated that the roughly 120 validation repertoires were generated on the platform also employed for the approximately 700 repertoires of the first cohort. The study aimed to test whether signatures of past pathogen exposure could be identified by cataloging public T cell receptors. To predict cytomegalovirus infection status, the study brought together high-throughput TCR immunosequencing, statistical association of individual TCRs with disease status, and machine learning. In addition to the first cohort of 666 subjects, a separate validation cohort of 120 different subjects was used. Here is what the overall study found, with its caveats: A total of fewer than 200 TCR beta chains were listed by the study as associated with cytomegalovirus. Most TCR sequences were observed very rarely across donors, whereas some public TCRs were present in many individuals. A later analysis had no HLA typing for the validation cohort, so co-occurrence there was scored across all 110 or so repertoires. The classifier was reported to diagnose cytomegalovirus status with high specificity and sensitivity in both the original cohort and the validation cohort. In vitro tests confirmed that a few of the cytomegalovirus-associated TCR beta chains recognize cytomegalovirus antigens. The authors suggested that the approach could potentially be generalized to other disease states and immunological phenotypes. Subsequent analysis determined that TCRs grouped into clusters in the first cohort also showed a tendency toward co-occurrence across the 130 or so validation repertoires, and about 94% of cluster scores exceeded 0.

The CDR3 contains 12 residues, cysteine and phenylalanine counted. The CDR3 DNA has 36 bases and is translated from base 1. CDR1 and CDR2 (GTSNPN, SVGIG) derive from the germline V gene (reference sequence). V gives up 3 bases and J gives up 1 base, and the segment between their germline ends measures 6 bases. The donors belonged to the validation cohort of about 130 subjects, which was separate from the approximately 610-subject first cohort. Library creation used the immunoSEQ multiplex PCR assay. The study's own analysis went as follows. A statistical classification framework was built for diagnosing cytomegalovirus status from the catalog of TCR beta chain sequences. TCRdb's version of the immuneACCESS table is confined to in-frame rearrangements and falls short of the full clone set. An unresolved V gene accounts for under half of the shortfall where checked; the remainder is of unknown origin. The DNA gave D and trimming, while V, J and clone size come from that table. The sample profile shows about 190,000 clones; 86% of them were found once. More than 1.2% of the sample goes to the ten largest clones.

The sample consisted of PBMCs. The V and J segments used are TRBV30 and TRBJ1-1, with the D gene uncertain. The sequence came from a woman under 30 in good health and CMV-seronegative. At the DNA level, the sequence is TGTGCCTGGAGGAGGGAGAACACTGAAGCTTTCTTT. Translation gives CAWRRENTEAFF.